This is a list of T cell receptor beta chains from one sample in a study of vaccination and CD4 T cells after COVID-19. TCRdb passed the PCR reads through MiXCR, listing each CDR3 protein once. The sample shows roughly 13,000 distinct CDR3 sequences, 56% of them seen only once. Which antigens these TCRs recognize remains unknown. Sequencing input: CD4+ T cells from blood, cultured in vitro. These TCRs come from a human donor who had recovered from COVID-19. The CDR3 runs from the conserved cysteine through the conserved F or W. The D gene is left open where the match is weak. The size field is filled for only some rows; it gives once, few, many or a size class.

few TRBD2 TRBJ2-1 TRBV20-1 TGCAGTGCTAGAGTTCTAGCGGGAGGGGATGAGCAGTTCTTC CSARVLAGGDEQFF
NA TRBD2 TRBJ2-1 TRBV20-1 TGCAGTGCGCGGACTAGCTTTTACAATGAGCAGTTCTTC CSARTSFYNEQFF
NA TRBD1 TRBJ2-7 TRBV30 TGTGCCTGGAGTGGTTGGACAGGGACCTACGAGCAGTACTTC CAWSGWTGTYEQYF
NA NA TRBJ2-7 TRBV20-1 TGCAGTGCTAGAGGAACGGCAGGGAATTACGAGCAGTACTTC CSARGTAGNYEQYF
NA NA TRBJ1-6 TRBV12-3/TRBV12-4 TGTGCCAGCAGCCCTAGTGAGGACTTTAATTCACCCCTCCACTTT CASSPSEDFNSPLHF
once NA TRBJ1-1 TRBV5-1 TGCGCCAGCAGCTTGGACGGGGTTACTGAAGCTTTCTTT CASSLDGVTEAFF
NA NA TRBJ1-6 TRBV19 TGTGCCAGTAGTACGGGCCGGATTCGGCGTAATTCACCCCTCCACTTT CASSTGRIRRNSPLHF
NA NA TRBJ1-5 TRBV2 TGTGCCAGCAGAAGGAGGATTTTGGGTCAGCCCCAGCATTTT CASRRRILGQPQHF
few TRBD1 TRBJ1-5 TRBV27 TGTGCCAGCAGTTTATATCCCCCCCGACAGGGGGCTACGGGTCAGCCCCAGCATTTT CASSLYPPRQGATGQPQHF
NA NA TRBJ1-2 TRBV7-9 TGTGCCAGCAGCTTAGCGGAAGTTCAATCCTCCCGGAGGTATGGCTACACCTTC CASSLAEVQSSRRYGYTF
once NA TRBJ1-2 TRBV5-4 TGTGCCAGCAGCTGGGGTGGTAGGACAGTCGGCTATGGCTACACCTTC CASSWGGRTVGYGYTF
large NA TRBJ1-5 TRBV6-4 TGTGCCAGCAGTGAACAGTCCGGCCAGCCCCAGCATTTT CASSEQSGQPQHF
NA TRBD2 TRBJ2-1 TRBV10-3 TGTGCCATCAGTGACGTTGGTAGCGGGGGGGACAATGAGCAGTTCTTC CAISDVGSGGDNEQFF
once NA TRBJ2-5 TRBV7-2 TGTGCCAGCAGCTTAGTTCAGGGTTGGGGCGAGACCCAGTACTTC CASSLVQGWGETQYF
few NA TRBJ1-5 TRBV20-1 TGCAGTGCTAGAGGGGAGGGCGGAGGACGGAATCAGCCCCAGCATTTT CSARGEGGGRNQPQHF
NA NA TRBJ1-1 TRBV9 TGTGCCAGCAGCGTAGCACAATGGAACACTGAAGCTTTCTTT CASSVAQWNTEAFF
few NA TRBJ2-5 TRBV29-1 TGCAGCGTTGAAGGCGCGTTGGGGGCAGCGGAGACCCAGTACTTC CSVEGALGAAETQYF
NA TRBD1 TRBJ1-2 TRBV12-3/TRBV12-4 TGTGCCAGCAGTTTTGACAGGGCTCTTGGCTACACCTTC CASSFDRALGYTF
NA TRBD2 TRBJ2-1 TRBV11-2 TGTGCCAGCAGCTCGCGGACTAGCGAATACAATGAGCAGTTCTTC CASSSRTSEYNEQFF
NA NA TRBJ2-7 TRBV7-9 TGTGCCAGCAGCTTCCTCTACTACGAGCAGTACTTC CASSFLYYEQYF
few NA TRBJ2-2 TRBV20-1 TGCAGTGCTAGAGATACCAGGGGCGCGCCCGGGGAGCTGTTTTTT CSARDTRGAPGELFF
NA NA TRBJ2-5 TRBV30 TGTGCCTGGAGTCGACGTACCCAAGAGACCCAGTACTTC CAWSRRTQETQYF
NA TRBD1 TRBJ2-7 TRBV9 TGTGCCAGCAGCCTCCGGGACAGGGGATACGAGCAGTACTTC CASSLRDRGYEQYF
NA NA TRBJ2-5 TRBV24-1 TGTGCCAGCGCCCCCGGCGGCCAAGAGACCCAGTACTTC CASAPGGQETQYF
NA NA TRBJ2-7 TRBV6-1 TGTGCCAGCAGGAGGGCCCACGACAGCTACGAGCAGTACTTC CASRRAHDSYEQYF
NA TRBD2 TRBJ2-5 TRBV12-3/TRBV12-4 TGTGCCAGCAGTTCAAACCTCGGACTAGCGGGAGGAGAGACCCAGTACTTC CASSSNLGLAGGETQYF
few TRBD1 TRBJ1-6 TRBV19 TGTGCCAGCACCGGGACAGGGCATTCACCCCTCCACTTT CASTGTGHSPLHF
NA TRBD1 TRBJ2-2 TRBV10-3 TGTGCCATCAGTGATAAGGGGGCAATGGACACCGGGGAGCTGTTTTTT CAISDKGAMDTGELFF
few NA TRBJ1-5 TRBV21-1 TGTGCCAGCAGCAGACGGGACCGGGACAGTGTTCGATATAGCAATCAGCCCCAGCATTTT CASSRRDRDSVRYSNQPQHF
once NA TRBJ2-7 TRBV28 TGTGCCAGCAGTTTTAAGACCCCTTATGTTTATTCTTCTTCCTACGAGCAGTACTTC CASSFKTPYVYSSSYEQYF
NA NA TRBJ1-6 TRBV6-1 TGTGCCAGCACCGCCTATCAGGGGTCACCCCTCCACTTT CASTAYQGSPLHF
NA NA TRBJ1-1 TRBV4-1 TGCGCCAGCAGCCAATCTGGCATCCGAGGCATCACTGAAGCTTTCTTT CASSQSGIRGITEAFF
NA NA TRBJ2-1 TRBV7-2 TGTGCCAGCAGCTTACTAGGGGCGGGGTACAATGAGCAGTTCTTC CASSLLGAGYNEQFF
NA NA TRBJ1-3 TRBV29-1 TGCAGCGTTGTGCCACAGGCGACAGGCCCTGGAAACACCATATATTTT CSVVPQATGPGNTIYF
NA NA TRBJ1-1 TRBV7-9 TGTGCCAGCAGCTCCGGCCTTCCAAGAGGGCACACTGAAGCTTTCTTT CASSSGLPRGHTEAFF
few NA TRBJ1-5 TRBV7-9 TGTGCCAGCAGCTTTCGGGGGGCAGAGGCCCAGCATTTT CASSFRGAEAQHF
few NA TRBJ1-4 TRBV7-9 TGTGCCAGCAGCCCTAGTCGAGCAGGGGAACTAAAACTGTTTTTT CASSPSRAGELKLFF
NA TRBD1 TRBJ1-4 TRBV5-4 TGTGCCAGCAGCGGGGGGACAGCGAACAATGAAAAACTGTTTTTT CASSGGTANNEKLFF
NA NA TRBJ1-2 TRBV7-2 TGTGCCAGCAGCTCCCAACTGGGGTTGGCCAACTATGGCTACACCTTC CASSSQLGLANYGYTF
few NA TRBJ2-7 TRBV5-1 TGCGCCAGCAGCTTGGGGGGGGACTCCTACGAGCAGTACTTC CASSLGGDSYEQYF
NA NA TRBJ2-1 TRBV6-5 TGTGCCAGCAGTTACGAATGCAATGAGCAGTTCTTC CASSYECNEQFF
few NA TRBJ1-6 TRBV20-1 TGCAGTGCTAGACTTGGACCCATGAGTTCACCCCTCCACTTT CSARLGPMSSPLHF
few NA TRBJ1-5 TRBV6-1 TGTGCCAGCAGGGCCCGCGGGGGCGTCAATCAGCCCCAGCATTTT CASRARGGVNQPQHF
NA NA TRBJ2-7 TRBV5-5 TGTGCCAGCGGCGGGCACTACGAGCAGTACTTC CASGGHYEQYF
NA NA TRBJ2-7 TRBV7-9 TGTGCCAGCAGCCAGTCCGGGACGGACTCGTGGCAGTACTTC CASSQSGTDSWQYF
NA NA TRBJ1-1 TRBV7-9 TGTGCCAGCAGCAGATTGGTCAGAACCGAAGCTTTCTTT CASSRLVRTEAFF
NA NA TRBJ1-6 TRBV20-1 TGCAGTGCTAGAGACGGATCTCGTCGGAGCTCCTATAATTCACCCCTCCACTTT CSARDGSRRSSYNSPLHF
NA NA TRBJ2-2 TRBV27 TGTGCCAGCAGTTTGGGTCCCGAGTGGACCACCGGGGAGCTGTTTTTT CASSLGPEWTTGELFF
NA TRBD1 TRBJ1-5 TRBV6-1 TGTGCCAGCAGTAAAGAGGGACAGGGGCGTCAGCCCCAGCATTTT CASSKEGQGRQPQHF
NA NA TRBJ2-1 TRBV3-1 TGTGCCAGCAGCCAACGACCCTATCGGGATGAGCAGTTCTTC CASSQRPYRDEQFF
NA NA TRBJ1-2 TRBV11-2 TGTGCCAGCAGCCTAGCCGTTAACTATGGCTACACCTTC CASSLAVNYGYTF
few NA TRBJ1-5 TRBV6-1 TGTGCCAGCAGTGGGGACTGGAACCCTAGCAATCAGCCCCAGCATTTT CASSGDWNPSNQPQHF